The 5 T cell receptor beta chains reported below all come from one sample, sequenced in a study of control samples from healthy donors and cancer patients. This table comes from immunoSEQ multiplex PCR, and its TCRdb copy is limited to in-frame clones, with some not included. In the table there are 76,000 or so clones, about 89% of which are singletons. Specimen: PBMCs. The receptors here all came from a woman aged 45 to 65 with colorectal cancer.

The chain joins TRBV7-2 to TRBJ1-2; the D is unclear. The CDR3 contains 14 residues. V was trimmed by 7 bases and J by 0 bases, leaving 12 bases between them. From germline, CDR1 is SGHTA and CDR2 FQGNSA. The CDR3 bases are TGTGCCAGCACCTATGATTTTTCTAACTATGGCTACACCTTC. This codes for CASTYDFSNYGYTF.

The chain combines TRBV7-8 with TRBJ1-2; D is perhaps TRBD1 (5 bases). The CDR3 is 17 residues long. Looked up from germline, CDR1 is SGHVS and CDR2 is FQNEAQ. Trimming took off 4 bases at V and 1 base at J, with 19 bases between the two ends. In DNA, the CDR3 is TGTGCCAGCAGCTATAGCATGGGGACCGGGGGTAACTATGGCTACACCTTC. Its protein product is CASSYSMGTGGNYGYTF.

The J gene is TRBJ2-3, the V gene TRBV5-1, with D uncertain. V was shortened by 0 bases and J by 0 bases, with 8 bases between the two germline ends. This CDR3 has 15 amino acids. Per the germline V gene, CDR1 is SGHRS and CDR2 is YFSETQ. CDR3 bases: TGCGCCAGCAGCTTGGCCCTCAGAAGCACAGATACGCAGTATTTT. This translates into CASSLALRSTDTQYF.

V gene TRBV7-3 combines with J gene TRBJ2-3; TRBD2 aligns across 11 bases. CDR1 and CDR2 from the germline V gene are SGHTA and FQGTGA. V lost 5 bases, J lost 6 bases, and 7 bases stayed unmatched. The CDR3 consists of 15 residues. DNA of the CDR3: TGTGCCAGCAGCAGAACTAGCGGGGGACTCGATACGCAGTATTTT. This gives the protein CASSRTSGGLDTQYF.

The rearrangement uses TRBV12-3 or TRBV12-4 and TRBJ1-1; 7 bases are a match to TRBD1. V gave up 10 bases and J gave up 6 bases; unmatched junction bases: 8. The CDR3 is 12 amino acids. The CDR3 DNA follows: TGTGCCATTCGACAGGGTGTATCTGAAGCTTTCTTT. Encoded protein: CAIRQGVSEAFF.